Below, 21 T cell receptor beta chains from the same sample are listed, as sequenced in a study of siplizumab effects on memory and regulatory T cells. TCRdb's copy holds only in-frame clones and misses some; the assay was immunoSEQ multiplex PCR. The profile shows about 100,000 clones, approximately 94% of them singletons. The sample was non-Treg CD4+ T cells sorted from blood. The receptors originated from a human donor in good health.

The rearrangement uses TRBV7-9 and TRBJ2-7; 10 bases map to TRBD2. Per germline, CDR1 SEHNR and CDR2 FQNEAQ (reference sequence). Trimming at V came to 1 base and at J to 2 bases, leaving 2 bases not matched to a gene. This CDR3 has 15 residues. CDR3 in amino acids: CASSLDLAGAYEQYF. DNA for the CDR3: TGTGCCAGCAGCTTAGACCTAGCGGGGGCCTACGAGCAGTACTTC.

This chain joins TRBV10-3 and TRBJ2-2, with D unclear. CDR1 and CDR2 from the germline V gene are ENHRY and SYGVKD. V was trimmed by 10 bases and J by 4 bases, leaving 16 bases between them. The CDR3 length is 14 residues. CDR3 sequence reads: CATNYQNPTGELFF. CDR3 bases: TGTGCCACAAACTACCAGAATCCCACCGGGGAGCTGTTTTTT.

This chain joins TRBV19 and TRBJ1-1, with D possibly being TRBD1 (5 bases). This CDR3 has 15 amino acids. In germline, CDR1 is LNHDA, CDR2 SQIVND (reference sequence). V was trimmed by 4 bases and J by 1 base, leaving 13 bases between them. CDR3 DNA sequence: TGTGCCAGTAGTACCTGGGCAGGGAGGAACACTGAAGCTTTCTTT. As protein: CASSTWAGRNTEAFF.

About this clone: Germline and junction disagree at one end, which may indicate a read error. The CDR3 sequence is CASTGRVMNTEAFF. The CDR3 nucleotides are TGTGCTAGTACGGGTAGAGTCATGAACACTGAAGCTTTCTTT. The chain links TRBV19 to TRBJ1-1; unclear D gene. This CDR3 is built from 14 residues. Germline V lookup: CDR1 LNHDA, CDR2 SQIVND (reference sequence).

The sample holds a few counts of this clone. The genes are TRBV7-2 and TRBJ1-4, with TRBD1 matching over 7 bases. The V and J ends lost 2 bases and 6 bases, in that order; junction bases with no gene match: 18. Germline V gene lookup returns CDR1 SGHTA and CDR2 FQGNSA. The CDR3 extends over 19 amino acids. The CDR3 nucleotides read TGTGCCAGCAGCTTACAGGGGGGGCCCGGACGAACCCTTTATGAAAAACTGTTTTTT. This codes for CASSLQGGPGRTLYEKLFF.

The V gene is TRBV19, the J gene TRBJ1-2; D is perhaps TRBD1 (6 bases). Trimming pared 8 bases from V and 0 bases from J, leaving 10 bases between. Germline V gene data show CDR1 as LNHDA and CDR2 as SQIVND (reference sequence). This CDR3 spans 13 amino acids. In nucleotides, the CDR3 is TGTGCCAGTTTGGGGGCCACTAACTATGGCTACACCTTC. Translating it yields CASLGATNYGYTF.

The V call is TRBV4-1, the J call TRBJ2-6; TRBD2 matches at 13 bases. Trimming at V came to 2 bases and at J to 0 bases, leaving 4 bases not matched to a gene. Per germline, CDR1 MGHRA and CDR2 YSYEKL. The CDR3 is made up of 19 amino acids. CDR3 coding DNA: TGCGCCAGCAGCCAACCCACTAGCGGGAGGGGCTCTGGGGCCAACGTCCTGACTTTC. Protein sequence: CASSQPTSGRGSGANVLTF.

The rearrangement joins TRBV9 to TRBJ2-7; TRBD1 aligns across 8 bases. V shed 0 bases and J 7 bases; nucleotides not matched to a gene: 6. Germline V gene sequence: CDR1 SGDLS, CDR2 YYNGEE. CDR3 length: 14 residues. CDR3 coding DNA: TGTGCCAGCAGCGTAGTTGGACAGGGTCGGGAGCAGTACTTC. The encoded protein is CASSVVGQGREQYF.

The chain recombines TRBV6-1 with TRBJ1-5; D gene uncertain. This CDR3 has 14 residues. CDR1 is MNHNS and CDR2 is SASEGT in the germline V gene. V shed 2 bases and J shed 0 bases, with 5 bases lying between them. In DNA, the CDR3 is TGTGCCAGCAGTGAACTGCGTAGCAATCAGCCCCAGCATTTT. Residues: CASSELRSNQPQHF.

This clone was counted a single time. The V gene is TRBV11-2, the J gene TRBJ1-1; D gene uncertain. The CDR3 loop spans 13 amino acids. Trimming removed 1 base at V and 6 bases at J, with 9 bases between. Germline CDR1 is SGHAT and CDR2 is FQNNGV. The CDR3 bases are TGTGCCAGCAGCTTAGTGAGCCGAGCTGAAGCTTTCTTT. It specifies CASSLVSRAEAFF. Drawing the rest from reference TRBV11-2 and TRBJ1-1, the complete variable domain is EAGVAQSPRYKIIEKRQSVAFWCNPISGHATLYWYQQILGQGPKLLIQFQNNGVVDDSQLPKDRFSAERLKGVDSTLKIQPAKLEDSAVYLCASSLVSRAEAFFGQGTRLTVV.

The count of this clone is one. The rearrangement joins TRBV18 to TRBJ1-1; D ambiguous. This CDR3 is built from 12 residues. V lost 2 bases, J lost 5 bases, and 6 bases lay in between. Germline V CDR1 and CDR2: KGHSH, LQKENI. CDR3 in amino acids: CASSPTRTEAFF. The CDR3 DNA sequence: TGTGCCAGCTCACCAACTCGTACTGAAGCTTTCTTT.

This chain connects TRBV18 to TRBJ1-2; TRBD1 matches at 8 bases. Germline CDR1 KGHSH, CDR2 LQKENI. J lost 8 bases, V lost 5 bases, and 7 bases had no gene match. The CDR3 is made up of 13 amino acids. The CDR3 region has the DNA TGTGCCAGCTCAACAGGGGGAAGTCAGGGCTACACCTTC. As protein: CASSTGGSQGYTF.

This chain connects TRBV19 to TRBJ1-6, with 10 bases fitting TRBD1. V was clipped by 5 bases and J by 14 bases; unmatched bases: 12. The CDR3 is made up of 15 amino acids. CDR1 and CDR2 (germline): LNHDA, SQIVND (reference sequence). The DNA for the CDR3 is TGTGCCAGTAGTCCCCGGGACAGGGGAAACCCGGCCCTCCACTTT. Residues: CASSPRDRGNPALHF.

This chain connects TRBV7-6 to TRBJ2-3; a weak D match, TRBD1 (6 bases). The germline CDR1 and CDR2 sequences are SGHVS and FNYEAQ. The CDR3 consists of 16 residues. Deletions cut 1 base from V and 2 bases from J, with 13 bases between. CDR3 amino acids: CASSLVGGSNTDTQYF. CDR3 sequence (DNA): TGTGCCAGCAGCTTAGTAGGGGGATCGAACACAGATACGCAGTATTTT.

The rearrangement uses TRBV9 and TRBJ2-3; TRBD2 matches at 9 bases. J gave up 5 bases and V 8 bases, and 12 bases lay outside the gene matches. The CDR3 sequence is 15 residues long. Germline V gives CDR1 SGDLS, CDR2 YYNGEE. The CDR3 loop reads CASAPAGGLVDTQYF. CDR3 nucleotides: TGTGCCAGTGCCCCGGCGGGAGGGCTAGTAGATACGCAGTATTTT.

This chain connects TRBV14 to TRBJ2-2, with unresolved D. Trimming cost V 1 base and J 6 bases, with 21 bases left between them. Germline V gene lookup returns CDR1 SGHDN and CDR2 FVKESK. This CDR3 spans 18 amino acids. In nucleotides, the CDR3 is TGTGCCAGCAGCCAAGGACCTCTGGTTGAATCTTTCGCCGGGGAGCTGTTTTTT. Amino acid sequence: CASSQGPLVESFAGELFF.

The gene calls are TRBV11-2 and TRBJ1-1; D remains unclear. Trimming stripped 0 bases from V and 5 bases from J, with 16 bases between. The CDR3 covers 16 residues. CDR1 and CDR2 (germline): SGHAT, FQNNGV. The CDR3 reads CASSLERVSIGTEAFF. CDR3 DNA sequence: TGTGCCAGCAGCTTAGAGAGGGTTTCAATTGGAACTGAAGCTTTCTTT.

The J gene is TRBJ1-2, the V gene TRBV28, with TRBD1 identical over 9 bases. CDR3 size: 16 residues. Germline-derived CDR1 and CDR2 are MDHEN and SYDVKM. Trimming at V came to 5 bases and at J to 7 bases, leaving 14 bases not matched to a gene. The CDR3 spells CASSPLGTGLDRGYTF. As DNA, the CDR3 is TGTGCCAGCAGTCCCCTCGGGACAGGGCTTGATCGTGGCTACACCTTC.

This chain connects TRBV7-6 to TRBJ2-5, with a weak D call TRBD2 (6 bases). This CDR3 has 15 amino acids. V was clipped by 0 bases and J by 2 bases, with 10 bases between them. Per the germline V gene, CDR1 is SGHVS and CDR2 is FNYEAQ. This CDR3 reads CASSLAGTAQETQYF. The CDR3, as DNA: TGTGCCAGCAGCTTAGCAGGGACTGCACAAGAGACCCAGTACTTC.

This chain uses TRBV15 with TRBJ2-7, with D perhaps given as TRBD1 or TRBD2 (5 bases each). CDR1 and CDR2 (germline): LNHNV, YYDKDF (reference sequence). V dropped 5 bases and J dropped 1 base, with 18 bases sitting between them. This CDR3 contains 16 residues. The CDR3 is CATSPLGETGSYEQYF. The CDR3 region has the DNA TGTGCCACCAGCCCTCTAGGGGAGACGGGATCCTACGAGCAGTACTTC.

The chain couples TRBV6-5 to TRBJ1-5, with unresolved D. Trimming took off 2 bases at V and 2 bases at J, with 7 bases between the two ends. In germline, CDR1 is MNHEY, CDR2 SVGAGI. The CDR3 covers 14 residues. CDR3 sequence: CASSYRVGNQPQHF. CDR3 sequence (DNA): TGTGCCAGCAGTTACAGGGTGGGCAATCAGCCCCAGCATTTT.